The rows below give T cell receptor beta chains drawn from one sample of a study of brain T cells in children with intractable seizures. Some clones are missing from TCRdb's copy, which holds only in-frame ones; the method was immunoSEQ multiplex PCR. The sample carries about 120,000 clones, around 94% recorded once. Specimen: peripheral blood, collected at surgery. These receptors were collected from a boy under three years old with hemimegalencephaly and intractable seizures. Both conserved end residues are part of each CDR3. D genes are given only for firm matches. Size is omitted from some rows. Given values are once, few, many or a class for expanded clones.

D	J	V	size	DNA	CDR3
TRBD2	TRBJ2-1	TRBV4-2	.	TGTGCCAGCAGCCAAGATCGGTCGGGACTACCCTACAATGAGCAGTTCTTC	CASSQDRSGLPYNEQFF
.	TRBJ2-7	TRBV6-5	.	TGTGCCAGCAGTCTTTACCGGGCGCGCGAGCAGTACTTC	CASSLYRAREQYF
.	TRBJ2-1	TRBV28	.	TGTGCCAGCAGTCTCGCCTACAATGAGCAGTTCTTC	CASSLAYNEQFF
.	TRBJ1-1	TRBV5-1	.	TGCGCCAGCAGCTTGGTGACACTTAACACTGAAGCTTTCTTT	CASSLVTLNTEAFF
.	TRBJ2-4	TRBV28	once	TGTGCCAGCAGTTTTGACAGGTTTACCATTCAGTACTTC	CASSFDRFTIQYF
TRBD1	TRBJ2-3	TRBV7-3	once	TGTGCCAGCAGCCCGGACAGGGCCCACACAGATACGCAGTATTTT	CASSPDRAHTDTQYF
TRBD2	TRBJ2-1	TRBV5-1	.	TGCGCCAGCAGCTTGCCCGGGGGAGGGATTCATGAGCAGTTCTTC	CASSLPGGGIHEQFF
.	TRBJ1-2	TRBV19	.	TGTGCCAGTAGTATTAAGCGACAGGTCTATGGCTACACCTTC	CASSIKRQVYGYTF
.	TRBJ2-7	TRBV5-1	.	TGCGCCAGCAGCTTGAGCACCGGGACTGTCTCCTACGAGCAGTACTTC	CASSLSTGTVSYEQYF
.	TRBJ2-3	TRBV9	.	TGTGCCAGCAGCGTGGGGGTCTCCACAGATACGCAGTATTTT	CASSVGVSTDTQYF